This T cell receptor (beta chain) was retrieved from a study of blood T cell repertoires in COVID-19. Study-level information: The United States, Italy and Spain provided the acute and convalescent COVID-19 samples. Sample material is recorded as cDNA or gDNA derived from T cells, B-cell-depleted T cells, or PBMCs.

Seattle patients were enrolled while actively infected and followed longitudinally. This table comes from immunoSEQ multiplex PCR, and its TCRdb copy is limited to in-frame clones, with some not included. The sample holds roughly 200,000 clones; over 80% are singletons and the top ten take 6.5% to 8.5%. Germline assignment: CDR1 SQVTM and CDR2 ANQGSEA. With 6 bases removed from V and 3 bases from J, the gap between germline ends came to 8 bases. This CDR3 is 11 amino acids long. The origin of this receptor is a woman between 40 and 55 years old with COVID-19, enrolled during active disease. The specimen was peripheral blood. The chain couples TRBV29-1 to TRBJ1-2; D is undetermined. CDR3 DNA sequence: TGCAGCGTGAGAGAGGACTATGGCTACACCTTC. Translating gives CSVREDYGYTF. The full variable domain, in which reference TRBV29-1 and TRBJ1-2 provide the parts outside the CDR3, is SAVISQKPSRDICQRGTSLTIQCQVDSQVTMMFWYRQQPGQSLTLIATANQGSEATYESGFVIDKFPISRPNLTFSTLTVSNMSPEDSSIYLCSVREDYGYTFGSGTRLTVV.